This entry is about one T cell receptor beta chain. The antigen is not known. This sample is drawn from a study of T cells in localized non-small cell lung cancer. Study-level results: Uninvolved adjacent lung, not tumor, had the highest T cell clonality. The study detected a median around 61 of the top 100 tumor clones in adjacent lung.

Profiling relied on immunoSEQ multiplex PCR, and the TCRdb table lists in-frame clones only, not all of them. The sample yields roughly 35,000 clones, approximately 90% seen once. The sample consisted of peripheral blood mononuclear cells, taken before any cancer treatment. This sequence was found in a female donor over 55 with stage II lung adenocarcinoma.

The CDR3 nucleotides are TGTGCCTGTAACAGGGGGTCTGGGGCCAACGTCCTGACTTTC. Translation: CACNRGSGANVLTF. J is TRBJ2-6 and V is TRBV28; the match to TRBD1 covers 8 bases. The CDR3 contains 14 residues. From germline, CDR1 is MDHEN and CDR2 SYDVKM. V lost 11 bases, J lost 1 base, and 4 bases stayed unmatched.